The sequence of this T cell receptor beta chain was determined in a study of tumor-infiltrating lymphocytes in primary liver carcinoma. General study findings and limits: In tumor-adjacent and tumor-blood pairs, overlap was lower than in tumor region pairs.

Regarding this clonotype: The antigen is unknown.

The CDR3 is 17 amino acids. V was pared by 5 bases and J by 1 base, with 11 bases of the junction left unmatched. CDR1 MDHEN and CDR2 SYDVKM come from the germline V gene. The investigators made TCR beta cDNA from about 500 ng total RNA, using a constant-region primer. Sequencing libraries for TCR beta derived from three nested multiplex PCR rounds that used slightly modified ARM-PCR. Amplification in the first two PCR rounds was performed using TRBV1-TRBV30 forward primers and a C-beta reverse primer for 10 cycles each. TCRdb fed the multiplex PCR reads into MiXCR, producing one record per CDR3 protein. This sample has about 180,000 distinct CDR3 sequences, with 50% to 75% found just once. It was unsorted whole blood that yielded blood RNA, and germline DNA was also extracted. These patients lived with chronic HBV infection and had never been treated.

V usage is TRBV28 and J usage is TRBJ2-4; TRBD2 agrees at 7 bases. The TCR sequence derives from a man aged 40-49 years with primary liver carcinoma and hepatitis B virus infection. The specimen sequenced was peripheral blood. For the CDR3, the DNA is TGTGCCAGCAGTGCCCTTAGTGGGAGGGCGGCCAAAAACATTCAGTACTTC. It encodes CASSALSGRAAKNIQYF. Together with reference TRBV28 and TRBJ2-4, the CDR3 gives the full variable domain: DVKVTQSSRYLVKRTGEKVFLECVQDMDHENMFWYRQDPGLGLRLIYFSYDVKMKEKGDIPEGYSVSREKKERFSLILESASTNQTSMYLCASSALSGRAAKNIQYFGAGTRLSVL.